The clone carrying this T cell receptor beta chain was counted a few times. Its antigen is not identified. The sample is drawn from a study of cytomegalovirus exposure and HLA in healthy donors. The study's findings and limits: The authors listed approximately 160 TCR beta chains as cytomegalovirus-associated.

PCR primers comprised 60 Vbeta and 13 Jbeta primers. TCRdb's table, derived via immunoSEQ multiplex PCR, lists solely in-frame clones and lacks some. The table has about 140,000 clones, 60% to 80% seen once. The clonotype was recovered from a man aged 30-40 years in good health and CMV-seronegative. The sample taken for sequencing was PBMCs.

The DNA for the CDR3 is TGTGCCAGTAGCCTTGGGACAGGGAGATATCAGCCCCAGCATTTT. It specifies CASSLGTGRYQPQHF. V is TRBV19 and J is TRBJ1-5; 9 nucleotides agree with TRBD1. Germline lookup yields CDR1 LNHDA and CDR2 SQIVND (reference sequence). After removal of 6 bases from V and 5 bases from J, the junction contained 8 bases not matched to a gene. The CDR3 totals 15 residues.